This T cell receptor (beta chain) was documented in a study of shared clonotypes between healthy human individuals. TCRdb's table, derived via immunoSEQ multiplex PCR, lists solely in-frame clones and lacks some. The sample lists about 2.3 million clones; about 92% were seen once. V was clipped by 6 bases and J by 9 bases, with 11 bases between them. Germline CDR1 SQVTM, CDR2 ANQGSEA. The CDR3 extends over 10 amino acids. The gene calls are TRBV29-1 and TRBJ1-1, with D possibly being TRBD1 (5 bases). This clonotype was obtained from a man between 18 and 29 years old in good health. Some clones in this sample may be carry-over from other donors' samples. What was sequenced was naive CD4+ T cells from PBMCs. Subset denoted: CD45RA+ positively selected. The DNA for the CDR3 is TGCAGCGTGTTGGGGACCCAAGCTTTCTTT. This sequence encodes CSVLGTQAFF.